This TCR beta chain was profiled in a study of blood T cell repertoires in COVID-19. Overall study context: Sources were T cells, B-cell-depleted T cells, or PBMCs; the material itself was cDNA or gDNA.

As handled by the study authors: Amplification with reference gene primers provided the estimates of nucleated cell counts. Sequenced by immunoSEQ multiplex PCR; TCRdb stores in-frame clones only, minus some. The V and J calls and the clone size are those of that table, but D and trimming were determined from the DNA. This table holds approximately 90,000 clones, approximately 89% found once. The trim removed 2 bases at V and 1 base at J, leaving 8 bases unmatched. The germline V gene has CDR1 LGHNA and CDR2 YNFKEQ. This CDR3 spans 19 amino acids. The receptor was derived from a man aged 55-75 years with acute or convalescent COVID-19. This chain joins TRBV4-2 and TRBJ1-6; TRBD1 agrees at 10 bases. Material: peripheral blood. CDR3 sequence reads: CASSQRRGTGDSYNSPLHF. The CDR3 DNA sequence: TGTGCCAGCAGCCAACGGAGGGGGACAGGGGATTCCTATAATTCACCCCTCCACTTT.